The source of this TCR beta chain is a study of cytomegalovirus exposure and HLA in healthy donors. Study outcomes and limitations: Accurate HLA-A and HLA-B prediction from TCR beta sequences was reported for most subjects.

CDR3 size: 17 residues. From germline, CDR1 is MGHRA and CDR2 YSYEKL. The study ran its PCR with 60 Vbeta and 13 Jbeta primers. Assay used: immunoSEQ multiplex PCR; TCRdb lists only in-frame clones, some missing. The sample contains 130,000 to 150,000 clones, 55% to 85% of which appear only once. All donors participated as healthy donors of bone marrow. Concerning this clone itself: Its antigen is still unknown. Relative to the germline gene, one junction end is altered; a read error may explain this. Other DNA sequences in this specimen translate into the identical CDR3.

The V gene is TRBV4-1, the J gene TRBJ1-6; 8 bases match TRBD1. The origin of this receptor is a man aged 35 to 55 in good health and CMV-seronegative. The sample comprised PBMCs. CDR3 region: CASSQSRTGRSYSPLNF. For the CDR3, the DNA is TGCGCCAGCAGCCAATCTCGGACAGGGAGGTCCTATTCACCCCTCAACTTT.